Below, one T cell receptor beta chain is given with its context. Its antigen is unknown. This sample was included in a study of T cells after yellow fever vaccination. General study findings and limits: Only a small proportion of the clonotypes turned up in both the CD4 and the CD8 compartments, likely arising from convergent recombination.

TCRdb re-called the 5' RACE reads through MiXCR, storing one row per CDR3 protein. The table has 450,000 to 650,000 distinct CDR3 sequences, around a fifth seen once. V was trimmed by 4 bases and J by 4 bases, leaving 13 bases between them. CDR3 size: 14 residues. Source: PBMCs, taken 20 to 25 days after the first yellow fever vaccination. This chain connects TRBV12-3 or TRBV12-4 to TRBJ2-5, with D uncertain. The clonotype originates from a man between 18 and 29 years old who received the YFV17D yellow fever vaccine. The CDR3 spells CASSSADRRETQYF. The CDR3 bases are TGTGCCAGCAGTTCGGCGGATAGGCGAGAGACCCAGTACTTC.